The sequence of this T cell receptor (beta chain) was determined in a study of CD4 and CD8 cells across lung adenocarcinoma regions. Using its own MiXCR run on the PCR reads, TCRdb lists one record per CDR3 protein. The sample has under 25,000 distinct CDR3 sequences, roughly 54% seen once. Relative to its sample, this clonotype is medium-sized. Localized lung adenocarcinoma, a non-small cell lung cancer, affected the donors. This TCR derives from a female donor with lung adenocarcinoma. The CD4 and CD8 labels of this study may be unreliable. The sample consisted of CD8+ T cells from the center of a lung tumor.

CDR3 sequence reads: CASSSGFRDRGDEQFF. DNA of the CDR3: TGTGCCAGCAGCAGCGGATTCCGGGACAGGGGTGATGAGCAGTTCTTC. The gene calls are TRBV7-2 and TRBJ2-1; 10 bases fit TRBD1. V shed 5 bases and J 8 bases; nucleotides not matched to a gene: 12. CDR3 length equals 16 residues. Germline V CDR1 and CDR2: SGHTA, FQGNSA.